This T cell receptor beta chain stems from a study of cytomegalovirus exposure and HLA in healthy donors. 13 Jbeta primers and 60 Vbeta primers were used for the PCR. Some clones are missing from TCRdb's copy, which holds only in-frame ones; the method was immunoSEQ multiplex PCR. The data contain a few hundred thousand clones, 83% of them singletons. This CDR3 has 18 amino acids. Trimming at V came to 7 bases and at J to 0 bases, leaving 15 bases not matched to a gene. Per the germline V gene, CDR1 is SGHVT and CDR2 is SQSDAQ. The sample taken for sequencing was PBMCs. This chain links TRBV7-4 with TRBJ2-1; 7 bases align to TRBD2. The receptor was isolated from a girl between 5 and 17 years old in good health and CMV-seronegative. The chain's CDR3 is CASTLAESGESSYNEQFF. The CDR3 region has the DNA TGTGCCAGCACCCTCGCCGAAAGCGGGGAAAGCTCCTACAATGAGCAGTTCTTC. The full variable domain, rest sourced from reference TRBV7-4 and TRBJ2-1, is GAGVSQSPRYKVAKRGRDVALRCDSISGHVTLYWYRQTLGQGSEVLTYSQSDAQRDKSGRPSGRFSAERPERSVSTLKIQRTEQGDSAVYLCASTLAESGESSYNEQFFGPGTRLTVL.